The rows below give T cell receptor beta chains drawn from one sample of a study of vaccination and CD4 T cells after COVID-19. These receptors have no identified antigens. TCRdb re-analysed the PCR reads in MiXCR, keeping a single row per CDR3 protein. The data hold about 14,000 distinct CDR3 sequences, with 45% to 70% observed a single time. Sequenced here: CD4+ T cells from blood, cultured in vitro, sampled before SARS-CoV-2 vaccination. Receptors were obtained from a human donor who had recovered from COVID-19. CDR3s include the opening cysteine and the closing phenylalanine or tryptophan.

CDR3aa	v_gene	j_gene
CATGAVNEKLFF	TRBV15	TRBJ1-4
CATSRGQGEQPQHF	TRBV15	TRBJ1-5
CASRPRPVGNSPLHF	TRBV6-1	TRBJ1-6
CASSLASGTGGYEQYF	TRBV7-9	TRBJ2-7
CASSLDSTGMEEQYF	TRBV11-2	TRBJ2-7
CASSAQAGVHEQYF	TRBV21-1	TRBJ2-7
CASSQVGLAGDTQYF	TRBV4-3	TRBJ2-3
CSAYDRSEIYGYTF	TRBV20-1	TRBJ1-2
CASSPRRLIVTGELFF	TRBV7-2	TRBJ2-2
CASTRGASGYTF	TRBV6-1	TRBJ1-2
CATSSVGFSETQYF	TRBV15	TRBJ2-5
CASGPSSGKVYEQYF	TRBV19	TRBJ2-7
CASRLLAGNTGELFF	TRBV19	TRBJ2-2
CASSLGTGHTEAFF	TRBV7-9	TRBJ1-1
CASSPYSGTHRPTGELFF	TRBV7-6	TRBJ2-2
CSANREGGPGHYGYTF	TRBV20-1	TRBJ1-2
CASGGETQYF	TRBV7-9	TRBJ2-5
CASSLAGGPNYEQYF	TRBV7-2	TRBJ2-7
CSASRGHQETQYF	TRBV20-1	TRBJ2-5
CASSLDSRYNSPLHF	TRBV7-2	TRBJ1-6
CASTPGGTGELFF	TRBV27	TRBJ2-2
CSARARSGRLDTQYF	TRBV20-1	TRBJ2-3
CASSGNEDTEAFF	TRBV10-1	TRBJ1-1
CASSDSGHNQPQHF	TRBV6-1	TRBJ1-5
CSVDRGYGYTF	TRBV29-1	TRBJ1-2
CSARPVNYNQPQHF	TRBV20-1	TRBJ1-5
CASSFVTPNTGELFF	TRBV27	TRBJ2-2
CASRSATGAGTEAFF	TRBV6-1	TRBJ1-1
CASSEGGQWTEAFF	TRBV6-1	TRBJ1-1
CASSLYVNNSPLHF	TRBV11-3	TRBJ1-6
CSARPPGTSGNTIYF	TRBV20-1	TRBJ1-3
CASSIGGTALNTEAFF	TRBV19	TRBJ1-1
CASVLAAGGNTGELFF	TRBV6-1	TRBJ2-2
CASSNPLTGNYGYTF	TRBV6-2/TRBV6-3	TRBJ1-2
CASSLAGGFSSYEQYF	TRBV11-3	TRBJ2-7
CASSLVPEAYEQYF	TRBV7-2	TRBJ2-7
CALWGSGGQPQHF	TRBV21-1	TRBJ1-5
CASSEGYGYTF	TRBV6-1	TRBJ1-2
CATSEYNEQFF	TRBV24-1	TRBJ2-1
CASSSDRGRVEQYF	TRBV5-1	TRBJ2-7